The T cell receptor (beta chain) described here comes from a study of immune characterization of retroperitoneal liposarcoma. TCRdb redid the calling of the PCR reads with MiXCR, one entry per CDR3 protein. The sample lists around 13,000 distinct CDR3 sequences; 40% to 50% were seen once. This clonotype has ten or more counts. CDR3 length equals 13 residues. In germline, CDR1 is SGHNT, CDR2 YENEEA. The rearrangement links TRBV11-3 to TRBJ2-1; TRBD1 might be the D (5 bases). Gene TRBJ2-7 matches the end of the DNA better, so the J call may be wrong. This sequence was found in a female donor with retroperitoneal liposarcoma. The sequenced sample consisted of tumor tissue. CDR3 sequence reads: CASSSGHRYEQYF. The CDR3 DNA follows: TGTGCCAGCAGCTCTGGACACCGCTACGAGCAGTACTTC.